This TCR beta chain was documented in a study of T cell clonality in common variable immunodeficiency. Overall study findings and caveats: Reportedly, TCR beta sequences from common variable immunodeficiency showed fewer deletions and N-nucleotide insertions.

Profiled with immunoSEQ multiplex PCR; TCRdb holds only in-frame clones, not every one. This table lists about 15,000 clones. This CDR3 spans 13 amino acids. Germline loops: CDR1 DFQATT, CDR2 SNEGSKA (reference sequence). Deletions cut 5 bases from V and 8 bases from J, with 15 bases between. Regarding this clone: What it binds is not known. The sequence runs out 3 residues before the end of the CDR3; the remainder is reconstructed from the germline J gene.

No CVID subject was ill or on immunomodulatory drugs when sampled. What was sequenced was peripheral blood mononuclear cells. The chain has TRBV20-1 and TRBJ2-2; D ambiguous. The source of this sequence is a human donor with common variable immunodeficiency. The CDR3 region is CSAPGGFSGELFF. The sequenced part of the CDR3 DNA is TGCAGTGCTCCTGGCGGATTTTCGGGGGAG.